This T cell receptor beta chain was sequenced in a study of molecular identifiers for immune sequencing clone quantification. General observations from the study: Over 98% of CMV-specific effector molecules, but under 1% of naive ones, were in clones above 20 copies.

TCRdb redid the calling of the PCR reads with MiXCR, one entry per CDR3 protein. This sample has about 68,000 distinct CDR3 sequences, with roughly 18% found just once. Sorting defined naive CD8 T cells as CD8+CD4-CCR7+CD45RA+. This clonotype was counted ten times or more. Its antigen remains unknown. Sequencing used naive CD8+ T cells from blood, with Jurkat cell RNA spiked in. The subset here: FACS-sorted CD8+CD4-CCR7+CD45RA+ naive T cells. The receptor was derived from a human donor in good health. Some libraries in this study had Jurkat cell RNA spiked in.

CDR3 sequence reads: CASRPGTSGYEQYF. The CDR3 DNA reads TGTGCCAGCAGACCCGGGACTAGCGGCTACGAGCAGTACTTC. The rearrangement joins TRBV7-2 to TRBJ2-7; TRBD2 aligns across 11 bases. Germline CDR1 reads SGHTA; CDR2 reads FQGNSA. Trimming took 6 bases from V and 3 from J; bases not matched to a gene: 4. This CDR3 is built from 14 residues.